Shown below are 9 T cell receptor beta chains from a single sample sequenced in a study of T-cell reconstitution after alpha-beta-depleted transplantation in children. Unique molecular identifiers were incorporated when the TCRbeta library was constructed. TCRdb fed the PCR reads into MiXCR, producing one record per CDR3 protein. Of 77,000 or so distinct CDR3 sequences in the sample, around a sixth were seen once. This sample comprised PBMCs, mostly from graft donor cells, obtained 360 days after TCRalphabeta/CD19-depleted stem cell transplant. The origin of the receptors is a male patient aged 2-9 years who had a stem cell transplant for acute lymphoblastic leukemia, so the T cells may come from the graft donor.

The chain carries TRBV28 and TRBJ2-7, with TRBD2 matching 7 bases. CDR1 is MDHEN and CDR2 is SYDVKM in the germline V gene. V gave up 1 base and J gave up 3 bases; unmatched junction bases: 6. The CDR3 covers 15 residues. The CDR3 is CASSLYWRELYEQYF. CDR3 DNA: TGTGCCAGCAGTTTATATTGGCGGGAGCTCTACGAGCAGTACTTC.

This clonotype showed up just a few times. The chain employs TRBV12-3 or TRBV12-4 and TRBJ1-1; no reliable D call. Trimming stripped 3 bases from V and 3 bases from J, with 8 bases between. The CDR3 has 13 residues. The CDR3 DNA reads TGTGCCAGCAGTTTTATTCGGGACACTGAAGCTTTCTTT. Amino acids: CASSFIRDTEAFF.

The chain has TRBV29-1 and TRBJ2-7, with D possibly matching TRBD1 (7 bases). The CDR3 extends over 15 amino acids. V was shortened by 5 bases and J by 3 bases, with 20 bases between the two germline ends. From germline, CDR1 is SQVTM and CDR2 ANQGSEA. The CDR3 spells CSVQGGTGRRYEQYF. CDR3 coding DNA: TGCAGCGTTCAGGGGGGTACGGGGCGCCGCTACGAGCAGTACTTC.

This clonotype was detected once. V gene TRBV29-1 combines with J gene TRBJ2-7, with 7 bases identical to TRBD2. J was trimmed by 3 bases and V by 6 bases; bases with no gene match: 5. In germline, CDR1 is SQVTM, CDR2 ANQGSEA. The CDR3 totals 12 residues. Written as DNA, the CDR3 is TGCAGCGTGGTCCGGGAGGACTACGAGCAGTACTTC. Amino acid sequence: CSVVREDYEQYF.

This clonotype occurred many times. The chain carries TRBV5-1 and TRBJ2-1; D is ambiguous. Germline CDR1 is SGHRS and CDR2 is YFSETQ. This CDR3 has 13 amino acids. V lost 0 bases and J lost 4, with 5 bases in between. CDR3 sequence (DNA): TGCGCCAGCAGCTTGGGGAATTACAATGAGCAGTTCTTC. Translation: CASSLGNYNEQFF.

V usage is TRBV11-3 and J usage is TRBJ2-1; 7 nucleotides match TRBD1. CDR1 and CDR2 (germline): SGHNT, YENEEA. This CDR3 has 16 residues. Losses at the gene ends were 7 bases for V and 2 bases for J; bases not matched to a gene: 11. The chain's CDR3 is CASNSPRDRAYNEQFF. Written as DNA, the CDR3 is TGTGCCAGCAACTCTCCCCGGGACAGAGCCTACAATGAGCAGTTCTTC.

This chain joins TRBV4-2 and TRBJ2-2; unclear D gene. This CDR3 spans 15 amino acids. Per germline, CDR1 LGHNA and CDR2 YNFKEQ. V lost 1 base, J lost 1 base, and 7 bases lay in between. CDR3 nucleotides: TGTGCCAGCAGCCAAGTCCGGCGGAACACCGGGGAGCTGTTTTTT. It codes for CASSQVRRNTGELFF.

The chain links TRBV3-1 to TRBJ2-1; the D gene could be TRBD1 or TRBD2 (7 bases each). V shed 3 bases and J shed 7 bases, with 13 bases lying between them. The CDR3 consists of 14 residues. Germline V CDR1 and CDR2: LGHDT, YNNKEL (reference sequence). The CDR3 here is CASSHWQGGNEQFF. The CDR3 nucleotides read TGTGCCAGCAGCCATTGGCAGGGGGGGAATGAGCAGTTCTTC.

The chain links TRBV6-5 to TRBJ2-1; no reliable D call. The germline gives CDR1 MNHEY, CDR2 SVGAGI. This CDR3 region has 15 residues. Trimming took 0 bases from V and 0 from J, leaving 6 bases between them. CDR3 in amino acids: CASSYSSHSYNEQFF. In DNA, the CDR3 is TGTGCCAGCAGTTACTCGTCGCACTCCTACAATGAGCAGTTCTTC.